A selection of T cell receptor beta chains follows, all from one sample in a study of cytomegalovirus exposure and HLA in healthy donors. Sequenced by immunoSEQ multiplex PCR; TCRdb stores in-frame clones only, minus some. Of hundreds of thousands of clones in the sample, roughly 88% were seen once. Sequenced sample: PBMCs. These receptor sequences come from a woman aged 25 to 39 in good health and CMV-seropositive. Each CDR3 is given with its conserved first and last residue. Fields, in order: clone size, D gene, CDR3 length, V gene, J gene, CDR3 protein, CDR3 DNA. A D gene is named only where the DNA matches it firmly. Not all rows give a size; the values are once, few, many and, for expanded clones, a class.

.	.	14	TRBV5-1	TRBJ1-1	CASSFSEMNTEAFF	TGCGCCAGCAGCTTCAGTGAAATGAACACTGAAGCTTTCTTT
few	TRBD1	16	TRBV10-1	TRBJ2-1	CASSEWGQGSYNEQFF	TGCGCCAGCAGTGAGTGGGGACAGGGGTCCTACAATGAGCAGTTCTTC
.	.	16	TRBV11-2	TRBJ1-2	CASSGLRDRDNYGYTF	TGTGCCAGCAGCGGACTAAGAGACAGAGATAACTATGGCTACACCTTC
.	TRBD2	13	TRBV29-1	TRBJ2-4	CSVLGLAGGIQYF	TGCAGCGTTCTTGGACTAGCGGGAGGCATTCAGTACTTC
once	.	18	TRBV1	TRBJ1-2	CTSSLSPWRGAMFYGYTF	TGCACCAGCAGCCTCTCCCCCTGGCGGGGGGCAATGTTCTATGGCTACACCTTC
.	TRBD1	16	TRBV7-8	TRBJ2-1	CASSLEWTGGGIEQFF	TGTGCCAGCAGCTTAGAGTGGACAGGGGGGGGCATTGAGCAGTTCTTC
once	.	12	TRBV4-2	TRBJ1-3	CASSRGQTTIYF	TGTGCCAGCAGCCGGGGACAAACAACCATATATTTT
.	.	14	TRBV9	TRBJ2-7	CASSESADSYEQYF	TGTGCCAGCAGCGAATCCGCGGATTCCTACGAGCAGTACTTC
.	.	18	TRBV12-5	TRBJ2-5	CASGLGSTSLPGEETQYF	TGTGCTAGTGGTTTGGGATCTACTTCACTTCCCGGGGAAGAGACCCAGTACTTC
once	TRBD2	13	TRBV6-5	TRBJ2-3	CASRATGTSVLYF	TGTGCCAGCAGAGCGACCGGGACTAGCGTCTTGTATTTT
.	TRBD2	13	TRBV6-5	TRBJ2-3	CASVAGDTDTQYF	TGTGCCAGTGTAGCGGGGGACACAGATACGCAGTATTTT
.	TRBD1	12	TRBV27	TRBJ1-1	CASRGQGPEAFF	TGTGCCAGCAGAGGACAGGGCCCTGAAGCTTTCTTT
.	TRBD2	16	TRBV2	TRBJ2-3	CASSGGTSGRGDTQYF	TGTGCCAGCAGCGGGGGGACTAGCGGGAGAGGAGATACGCAGTATTTT
.	.	15	TRBV11-3	TRBJ2-2	CASSLSRGGTGELFF	TGTGCCAGCAGCTTGTCAAGGGGAGGCACCGGGGAGCTGTTTTTT
.	.	13	TRBV27	TRBJ2-7	CASSRSGNYEQYF	TGTGCCAGCAGTAGATCAGGAAACTACGAGCAGTACTTC
.	.	13	TRBV9	TRBJ1-2	CASSLTGGYGYTF	TGTGCCAGCAGCCTCACTGGGGGGTATGGCTACACCTTC
once	TRBD2	15	TRBV10-3	TRBJ2-1	CAISEEAGAYNEQFF	TGTGCCATCAGTGAGGAGGCGGGAGCATACAATGAGCAGTTCTTC
.	.	15	TRBV9	TRBJ2-3	CASSVDGTSTDTQYF	TGTGCCAGCAGCGTAGATGGTACTAGCACAGATACGCAGTATTTT
.	.	13	TRBV11-3	TRBJ1-2	CASSPAGNYGYTF	TGTGCCAGCAGCCCTGCCGGGAACTATGGCTACACCTTC
.	TRBD1	15	TRBV2	TRBJ2-2	CASSEIQGGTGELFF	TGTGCCAGCAGTGAAATACAGGGGGGCACCGGGGAGCTGTTTTTT
.	.	13	TRBV11-2	TRBJ2-4	CASSLAGEGLHYF	TGTGCCAGCAGCTTGGCAGGGGAAGGCTTACACTACTTC
.	TRBD1	15	TRBV27	TRBJ2-5	CASSSGQGSGETQYF	TGTGCCAGCAGTTCCGGACAGGGGTCGGGAGAGACCCAGTACTTC
.	TRBD2	12	TRBV2	TRBJ2-1	CASSGTSGEQFF	TGTGCCAGCAGCGGGACTAGCGGTGAGCAGTTCTTC